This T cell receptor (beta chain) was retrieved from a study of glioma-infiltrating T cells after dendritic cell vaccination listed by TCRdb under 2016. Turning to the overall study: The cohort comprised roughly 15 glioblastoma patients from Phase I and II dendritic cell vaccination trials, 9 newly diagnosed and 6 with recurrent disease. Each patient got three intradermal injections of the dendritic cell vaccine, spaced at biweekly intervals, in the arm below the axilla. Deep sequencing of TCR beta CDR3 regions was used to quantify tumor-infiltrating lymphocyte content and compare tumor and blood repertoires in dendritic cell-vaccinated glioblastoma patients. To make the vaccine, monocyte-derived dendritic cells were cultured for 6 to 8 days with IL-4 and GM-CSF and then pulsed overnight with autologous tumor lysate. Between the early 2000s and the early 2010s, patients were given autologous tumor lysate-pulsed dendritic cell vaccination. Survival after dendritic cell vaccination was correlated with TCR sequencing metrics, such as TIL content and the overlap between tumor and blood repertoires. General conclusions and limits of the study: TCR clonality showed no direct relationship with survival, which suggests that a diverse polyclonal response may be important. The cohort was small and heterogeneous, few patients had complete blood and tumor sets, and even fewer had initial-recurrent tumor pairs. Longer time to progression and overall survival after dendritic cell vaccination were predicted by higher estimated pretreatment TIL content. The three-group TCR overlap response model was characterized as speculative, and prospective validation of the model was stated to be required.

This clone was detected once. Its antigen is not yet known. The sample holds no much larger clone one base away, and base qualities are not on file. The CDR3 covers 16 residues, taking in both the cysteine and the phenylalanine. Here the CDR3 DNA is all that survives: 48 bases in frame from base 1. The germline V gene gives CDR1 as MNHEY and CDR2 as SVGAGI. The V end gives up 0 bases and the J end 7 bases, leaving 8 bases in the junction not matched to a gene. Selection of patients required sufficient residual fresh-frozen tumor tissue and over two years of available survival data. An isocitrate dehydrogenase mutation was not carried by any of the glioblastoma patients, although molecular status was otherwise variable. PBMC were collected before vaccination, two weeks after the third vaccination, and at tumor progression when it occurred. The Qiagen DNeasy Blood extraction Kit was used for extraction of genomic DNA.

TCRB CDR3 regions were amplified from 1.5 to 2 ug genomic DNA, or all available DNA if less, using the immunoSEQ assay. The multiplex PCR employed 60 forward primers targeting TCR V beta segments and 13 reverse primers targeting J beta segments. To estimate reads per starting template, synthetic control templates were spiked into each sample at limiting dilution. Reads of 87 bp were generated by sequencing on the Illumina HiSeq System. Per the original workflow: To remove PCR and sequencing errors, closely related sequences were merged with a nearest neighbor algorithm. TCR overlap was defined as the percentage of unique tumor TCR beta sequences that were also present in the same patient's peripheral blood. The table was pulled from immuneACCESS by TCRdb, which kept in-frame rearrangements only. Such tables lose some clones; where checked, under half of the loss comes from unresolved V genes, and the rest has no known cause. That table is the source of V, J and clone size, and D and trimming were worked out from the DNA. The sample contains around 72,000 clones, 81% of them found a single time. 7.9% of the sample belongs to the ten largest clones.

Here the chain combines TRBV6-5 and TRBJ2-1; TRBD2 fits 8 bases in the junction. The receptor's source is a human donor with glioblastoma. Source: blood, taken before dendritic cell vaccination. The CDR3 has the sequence CASSYSGTSLVNEQFF. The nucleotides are TGTGCCAGCAGTTACTCTGGGACTAGTCTGGTGAATGAGCAGTTCTTC.